This T cell receptor beta chain was sequenced for a study of regulatory T cells in long-lasting Graves disease. CDR1 is LGHDT and CDR2 is YNNKEL in the germline V gene (reference sequence). The CDR3 has 14 amino acids. The time point: newly diagnosed GD, antithyroid drugs for less than 3 months. Making the TCR library involved RNA that had been extracted from PBMCs. iRepertoire HTBI primers and Arm-PCR of CDR3 regions built TCR beta libraries. One entry per CDR3 protein, called by TCRdb with MiXCR from the multiplex PCR reads. The data hold some 500,000 distinct CDR3 sequences, with approximately 16% observed a single time. As to this clonotype: Mismatch with germline at one junction end may stem from a read error.

The sample was also linked to a second study, of T cells in Graves' hyperthyroidism and ophthalmopathy. From that paper: Uncontrolled infection, other autoimmune disease, pregnancy and lactation each barred patients from inclusion. Together with thyroid ultrasound, orbital computed tomography, serum thyroxine and TRAb, clinical symptoms were used for diagnoses.

This chain links TRBV3-1 with TRBJ1-2; 7 bases agree with TRBD1. The source material was peripheral blood mononuclear cells (PBMCs), sampled at new diagnosis, from a patient treated with antithyroid drugs. This receptor was identified in a woman aged 40-60 years with Graves disease. The CDR3 reads CASSQRQGWYGCTF. CDR3 DNA sequence: TGTGCCAGCAGCCAACGACAGGGCTGGTATGGCTGCACCTTC.